This T cell receptor beta chain was observed in a study of response to subunit inactivated influenza vaccine. Study findings and constraints: It was the authors' suggestion that each seasonal influenza vaccination recruits few new T cells.

TCRdb re-analysed the RT-PCR reads in MiXCR, keeping a single row per CDR3 protein. The sample yields around 320,000 distinct CDR3 sequences, 20% to 25% seen once. The CDR3 is 13 residues long. The V end lost 4 bases, the J end lost 1 base, and 7 bases lay between the germline ends. Germline CDR1 is SGHTA and CDR2 is FQGTGA. Worth noting for this clonotype: The antigen is not known.

The input for sequencing was PBMCs from blood, taken approximately 22 months after vaccination. The chain has TRBV7-3 and TRBJ1-1; D is unclear. The sequence was collected from a man in his fifties or sixties who received an inactivated influenza vaccine. In DNA form, the CDR3 reads TGTGCCAGCAGCTATAAAAAGAACACTGAAGCTTTCTTT. This gives the protein CASSYKKNTEAFF.